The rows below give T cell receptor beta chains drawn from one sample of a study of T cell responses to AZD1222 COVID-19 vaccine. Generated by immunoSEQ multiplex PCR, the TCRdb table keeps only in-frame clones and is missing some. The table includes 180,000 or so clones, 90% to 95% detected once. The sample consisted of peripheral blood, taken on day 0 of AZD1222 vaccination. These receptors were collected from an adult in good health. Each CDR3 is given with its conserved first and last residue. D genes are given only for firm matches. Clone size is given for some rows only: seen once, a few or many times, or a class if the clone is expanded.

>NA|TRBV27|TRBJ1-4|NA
TGTGCCAGCAGTTACCCGGGTCTAGGAAAACTGTTTTTT
CASSYPGLGKLFF
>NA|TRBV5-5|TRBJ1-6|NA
TGTGCCAGCAGCTCCGGGATCTATTCACCCCTCCACTTT
CASSSGIYSPLHF
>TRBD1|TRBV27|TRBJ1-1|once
TGTGCCAGCAACCCGACAGGGGCGAACACTGAAGCTTTCTTT
CASNPTGANTEAFF
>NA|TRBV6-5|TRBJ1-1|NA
TGTGCCAGCACCCAGACGGACAACACTGAAGCTTTCTTT
CASTQTDNTEAFF
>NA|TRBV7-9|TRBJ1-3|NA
TGTGCCAGCAGCTCACAGGGCCCCACCATATATTTT
CASSSQGPTIYF
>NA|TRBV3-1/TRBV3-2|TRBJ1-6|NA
TGTGCCAGCAGCGCTCGGACGGGTAGATCACCCCTCCACTTT
CASSARTGRSPLHF
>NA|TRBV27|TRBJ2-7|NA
TGTGCCAGCAGTTTATCGTACCGACCCTACGAGCAGTACTTC
CASSLSYRPYEQYF
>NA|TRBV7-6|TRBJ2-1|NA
TGTGCCAGCAGCCCCTGGAAGGGGGGATACAATGAGCAGTTCTTC
CASSPWKGGYNEQFF
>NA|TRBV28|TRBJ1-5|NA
TGTGCCAGCTTTGGTGGACATAAAGGTATTCAGCCCCAGCATTTT
CASFGGHKGIQPQHF
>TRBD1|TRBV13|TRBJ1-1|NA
TGTGCCAGCAGCGAGTCAGGGGGCGCGACTGAAGCTTTCTTT
CASSESGGATEAFF
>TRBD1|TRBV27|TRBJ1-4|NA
TGTGCCAGCAGACGTCTACAGGGGCCAGATGGGGAAAAACTGTTTTTT
CASRRLQGPDGEKLFF
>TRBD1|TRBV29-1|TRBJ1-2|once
TGCAGCGTTTTACAGGGGGCAAACTATGGCTACACCTTC
CSVLQGANYGYTF
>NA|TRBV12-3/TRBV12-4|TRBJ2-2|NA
TGTGCCAGCAGTTCACAAACGGGCGGGGAGCTGTTTTTT
CASSSQTGGELFF
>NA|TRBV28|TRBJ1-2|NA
TGTGCCAGCATGGACATAGGCAGGGACCTTACTAACTATGGCTACACCTTC
CASMDIGRDLTNYGYTF
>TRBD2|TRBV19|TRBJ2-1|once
TGTGCCAGTGGACTAGCGGGCGGCTCCTACAATGAGCAGTTCTTC
CASGLAGGSYNEQFF
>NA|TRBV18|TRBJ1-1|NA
TGTGCCAGCTCCGCACCAGGACAGAACACTGAAGCTTTCTTT
CASSAPGQNTEAFF
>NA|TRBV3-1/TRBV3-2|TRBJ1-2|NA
TGTGCCAGCAGCCTCCTACAGGGTGGGGCAAACTATGGCTACACCTTC
CASSLLQGGANYGYTF
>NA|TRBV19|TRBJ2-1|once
TGTGCCAGTAGTTCCCGACCCGACAATGAGCAGTTCTTC
CASSSRPDNEQFF
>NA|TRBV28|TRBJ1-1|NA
TGTGCCAGCAGTTTTGTGACAGCCTCTGAAGCTTTCTTT
CASSFVTASEAFF
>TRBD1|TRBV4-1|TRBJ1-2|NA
TGCGCCAGCAGCCAAAAGGGGGCGCGCGGCTACACCTTC
CASSQKGARGYTF
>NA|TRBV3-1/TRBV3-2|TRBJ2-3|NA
TGTGCCAGCAGGAGCCTGGGGTCAGATACGCAGTATTTT
CASRSLGSDTQYF
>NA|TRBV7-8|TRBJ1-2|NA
TGTGCCAGCAGCGAGACAGGTTATGGCTACACCTTC
CASSETGYGYTF
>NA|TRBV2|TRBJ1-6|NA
TGTGCCAGCAGTGAAGCGCAAGCCAATAATTCACCCCTCCACTTT
CASSEAQANNSPLHF
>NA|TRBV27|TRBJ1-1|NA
TGTGCCAGCAGTTTACCGGGGGCGAGGGGAACTGAAGCTTTCTTT
CASSLPGARGTEAFF
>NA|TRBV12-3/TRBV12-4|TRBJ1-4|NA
TGTGCCAGCGGGGCTACGGACGAAAAACTGTTTTTT
CASGATDEKLFF
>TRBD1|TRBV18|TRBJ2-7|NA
TGTGCCAGCTCACCCCAAGGACAGGGGGCCAACTACGAGCAGTACTTC
CASSPQGQGANYEQYF
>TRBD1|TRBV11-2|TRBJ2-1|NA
TGTGCCAGCAGCTTAGATGGGGGACAGGGGGCGGACAATGAGCAGTTCTTC
CASSLDGGQGADNEQFF
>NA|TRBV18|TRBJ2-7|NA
TGTGCCAGCTCTTACGGGGCGCTCTACGAGCAGTACTTC
CASSYGALYEQYF
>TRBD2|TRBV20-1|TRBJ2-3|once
TGCAGTCCGAGTGGTTTGGGAGGGGATACGCAGTATTTT
CSPSGLGGDTQYF
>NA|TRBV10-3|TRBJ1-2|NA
TGTGCCATCAGTGAGTCGGACGGAGACTATGGCTACACCTTC
CAISESDGDYGYTF
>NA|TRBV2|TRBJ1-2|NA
TGTGCCAGCATCTCCGGGACAAGTCGCCGGGGCTACACCTTC
CASISGTSRRGYTF
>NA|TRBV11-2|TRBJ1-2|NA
TGTGCCAGCAGCCCTATAGGACAGTATGGCTACACCTTC
CASSPIGQYGYTF
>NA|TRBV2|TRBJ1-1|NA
TGTGCCAGCAGTGAAAGGCCTGAAGCTTTCTTT
CASSERPEAFF
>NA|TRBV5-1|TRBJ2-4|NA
TGCGCCAGCAGCTTTTACGGGGACCTAGCCAAAAACATTCAGTACTTC
CASSFYGDLAKNIQYF
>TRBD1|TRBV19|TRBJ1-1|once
TGTGCCACTACAACAGGGGGCCAGACTGAAGCTTTCTTT
CATTTGGQTEAFF
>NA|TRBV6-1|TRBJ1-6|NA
TGTGCCAGCAGTGATTTCATGGGTTCCTTCTATTCACCCCTCCACTTT
CASSDFMGSFYSPLHF
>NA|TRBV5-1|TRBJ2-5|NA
TGCGCCAGCAGCCCGGGGGAGGAGACCCAGTACTTC
CASSPGEETQYF
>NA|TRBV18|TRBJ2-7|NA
TGTGCCAGCTCACCCAGGATTTCCGAGCAGTACTTC
CASSPRISEQYF
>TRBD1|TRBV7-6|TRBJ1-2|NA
TGTGCCAGCTCTTCGTCGACAGGGGTATATGGCTACACCTTC
CASSSSTGVYGYTF
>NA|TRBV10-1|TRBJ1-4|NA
TGCGCCGGCGGGGGGTCCAGACTGTTTTTT
CAGGGSRLFF